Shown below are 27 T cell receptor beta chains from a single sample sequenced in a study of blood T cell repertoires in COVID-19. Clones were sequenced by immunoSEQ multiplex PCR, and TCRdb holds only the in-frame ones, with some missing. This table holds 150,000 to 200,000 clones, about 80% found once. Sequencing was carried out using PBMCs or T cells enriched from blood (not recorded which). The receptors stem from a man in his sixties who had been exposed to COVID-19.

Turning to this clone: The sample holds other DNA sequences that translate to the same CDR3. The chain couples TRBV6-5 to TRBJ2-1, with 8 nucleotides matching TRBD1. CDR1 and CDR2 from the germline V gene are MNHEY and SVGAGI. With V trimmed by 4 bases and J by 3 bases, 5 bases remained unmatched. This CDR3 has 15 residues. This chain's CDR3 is CASSSPGTGYNEQFF. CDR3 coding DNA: TGTGCCAGCAGTTCCCCCGGGACAGGCTACAATGAGCAGTTCTTC.

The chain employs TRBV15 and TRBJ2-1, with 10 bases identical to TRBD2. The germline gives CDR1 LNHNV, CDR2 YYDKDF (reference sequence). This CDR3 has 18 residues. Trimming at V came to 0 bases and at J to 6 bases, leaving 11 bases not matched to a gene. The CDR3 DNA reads TGTGCCACCAGCAGAGATCAAACTAGCGGGACGCCGGTCAATGAGCAGTTCTTC. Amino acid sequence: CATSRDQTSGTPVNEQFF.

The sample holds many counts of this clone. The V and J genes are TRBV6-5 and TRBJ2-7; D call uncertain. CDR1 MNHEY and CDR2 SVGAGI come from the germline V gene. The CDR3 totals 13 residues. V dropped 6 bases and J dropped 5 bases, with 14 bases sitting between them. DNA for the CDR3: TGTGCCAGCAGCCGTATGCCAAGCGACGAGCAGTACTTC. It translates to CASSRMPSDEQYF.

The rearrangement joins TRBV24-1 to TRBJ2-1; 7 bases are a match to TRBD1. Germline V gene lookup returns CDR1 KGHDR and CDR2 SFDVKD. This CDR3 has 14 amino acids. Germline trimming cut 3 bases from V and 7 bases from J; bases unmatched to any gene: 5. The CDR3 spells CATSDGDRANEQFF. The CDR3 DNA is TGTGCCACCAGTGATGGCGACAGGGCAAATGAGCAGTTCTTC.

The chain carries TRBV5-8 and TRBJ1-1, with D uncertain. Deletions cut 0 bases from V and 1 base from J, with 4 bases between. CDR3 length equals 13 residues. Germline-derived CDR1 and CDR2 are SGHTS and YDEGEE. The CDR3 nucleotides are TGTGCCAGCAGCTTGGGCGCGAACACTGAAGCTTTCTTT. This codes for CASSLGANTEAFF.

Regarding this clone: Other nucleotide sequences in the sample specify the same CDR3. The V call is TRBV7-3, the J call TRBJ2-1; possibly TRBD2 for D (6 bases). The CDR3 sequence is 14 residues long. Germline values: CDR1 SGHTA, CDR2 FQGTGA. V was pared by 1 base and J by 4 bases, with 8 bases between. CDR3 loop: CASSLNAGYNEQFF. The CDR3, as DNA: TGTGCCAGCAGCTTAAATGCGGGGTACAATGAGCAGTTCTTC.

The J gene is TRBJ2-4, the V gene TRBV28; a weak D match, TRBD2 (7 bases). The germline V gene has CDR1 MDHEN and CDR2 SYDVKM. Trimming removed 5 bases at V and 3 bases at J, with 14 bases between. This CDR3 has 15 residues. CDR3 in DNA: TGTGCCAGCAGTGGGGGGGCGTGGGTCAAAAACATTCAGTACTTC. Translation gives CASSGGAWVKNIQYF. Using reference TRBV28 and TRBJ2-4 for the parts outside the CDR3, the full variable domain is DVKVTQSSRYLVKRTGEKVFLECVQDMDHENMFWYRQDPGLGLRLIYFSYDVKMKEKGDIPEGYSVSREKKERFSLILESASTNQTSMYLCASSGGAWVKNIQYFGAGTRLSVL.

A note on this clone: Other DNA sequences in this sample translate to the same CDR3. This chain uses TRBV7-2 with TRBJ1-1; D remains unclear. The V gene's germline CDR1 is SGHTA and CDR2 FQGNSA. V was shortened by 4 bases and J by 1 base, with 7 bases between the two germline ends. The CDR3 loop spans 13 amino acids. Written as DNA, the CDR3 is TGTGCCAGCAGCTCCCCTTGGAACACTGAAGCTTTCTTT. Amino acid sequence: CASSSPWNTEAFF.

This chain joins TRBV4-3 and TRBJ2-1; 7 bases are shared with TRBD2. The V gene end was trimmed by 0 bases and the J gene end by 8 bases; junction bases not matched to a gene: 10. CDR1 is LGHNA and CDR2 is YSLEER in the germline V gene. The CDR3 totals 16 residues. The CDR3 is CASSQEGGRKGDEQFF. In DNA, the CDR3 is TGCGCCAGCAGCCAAGAGGGCGGGAGAAAAGGAGATGAGCAGTTCTTC.

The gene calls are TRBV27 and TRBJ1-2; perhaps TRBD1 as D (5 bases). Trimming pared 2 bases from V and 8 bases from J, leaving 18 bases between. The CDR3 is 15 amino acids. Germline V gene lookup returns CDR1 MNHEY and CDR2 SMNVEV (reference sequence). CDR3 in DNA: TGTGCCAGCAGTTTAATAGGGGAAGGTCCGAGGGGCTACACCTTC. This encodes CASSLIGEGPRGYTF.

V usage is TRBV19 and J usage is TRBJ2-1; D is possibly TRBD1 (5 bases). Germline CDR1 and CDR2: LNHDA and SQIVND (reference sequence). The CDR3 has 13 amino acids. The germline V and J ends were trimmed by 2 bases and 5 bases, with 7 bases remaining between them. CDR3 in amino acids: CASSIRGDNEQFF. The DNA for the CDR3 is TGTGCCAGTAGTATAAGGGGTGACAATGAGCAGTTCTTC.

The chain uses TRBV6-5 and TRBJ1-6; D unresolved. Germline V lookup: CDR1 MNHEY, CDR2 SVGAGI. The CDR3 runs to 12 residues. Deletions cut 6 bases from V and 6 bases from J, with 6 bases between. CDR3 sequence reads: CASSWANSPLHF. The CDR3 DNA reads TGTGCCAGCAGCTGGGCTAATTCACCCCTCCACTTT.

The CDR3 here is CASSLEDRGMAEAFF. In DNA form, the CDR3 reads TGTGCCAGCAGCTTGGAGGACAGGGGGATGGCTGAAGCTTTCTTT. This chain joins TRBV5-8 and TRBJ1-1, with TRBD1 identical over 10 bases. CDR3 length equals 15 residues. CDR1 is SGHTS and CDR2 is YDEGEE in the germline V gene. Trimming removed 0 bases from V and 6 bases from J; junction bases left unmatched: 5.

The CDR3 DNA is TGTGCCAGCAGCTTGGAACGGAGGGTAGAGACCCAGTACTTC. Protein: CASSLERRVETQYF. The gene calls are TRBV5-4 and TRBJ2-5; tentative D call: TRBD2 (6 bases). Germline CDR1 and CDR2: SGHNT and YYREEE (reference sequence). The CDR3 is made up of 14 amino acids. Trimming took 0 bases from V and 4 from J, leaving 10 bases between them.

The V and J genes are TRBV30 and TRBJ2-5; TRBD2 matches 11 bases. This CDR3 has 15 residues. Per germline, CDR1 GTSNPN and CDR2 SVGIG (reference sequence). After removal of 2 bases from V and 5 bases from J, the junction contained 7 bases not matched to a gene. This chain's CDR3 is CAWSLAGGPRETQYF. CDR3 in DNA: TGTGCCTGGAGTTTAGCGGGAGGGCCTCGGGAGACCCAGTACTTC.

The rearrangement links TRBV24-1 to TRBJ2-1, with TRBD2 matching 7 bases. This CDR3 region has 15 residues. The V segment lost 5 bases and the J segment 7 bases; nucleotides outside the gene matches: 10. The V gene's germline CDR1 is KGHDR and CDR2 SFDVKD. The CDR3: CATSGGLLAGNEQFF. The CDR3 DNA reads TGTGCCACCAGTGGGGGACTACTTGCGGGAAATGAGCAGTTCTTC.

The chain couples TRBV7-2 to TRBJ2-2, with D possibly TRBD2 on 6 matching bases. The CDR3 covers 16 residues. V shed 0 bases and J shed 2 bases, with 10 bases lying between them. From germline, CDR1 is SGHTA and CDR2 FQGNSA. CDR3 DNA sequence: TGTGCCAGCAGCTTAGCGGTCGGGAGCAACACCGGGGAGCTGTTTTTT. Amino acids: CASSLAVGSNTGELFF.

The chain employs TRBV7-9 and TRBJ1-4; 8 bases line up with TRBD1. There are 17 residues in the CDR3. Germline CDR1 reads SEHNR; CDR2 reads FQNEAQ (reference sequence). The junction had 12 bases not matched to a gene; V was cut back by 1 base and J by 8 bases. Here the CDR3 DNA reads TGTGCCAGCAGCTTAGGGGTTGCTAGTGACAGGGGCGAAAAACTGTTTTTT. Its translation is CASSLGVASDRGEKLFF.

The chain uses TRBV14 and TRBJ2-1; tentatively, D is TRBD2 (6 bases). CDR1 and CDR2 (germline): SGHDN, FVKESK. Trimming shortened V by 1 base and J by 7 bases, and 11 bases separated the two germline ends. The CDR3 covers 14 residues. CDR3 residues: CASSQVLGGNEQFF. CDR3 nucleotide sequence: TGTGCCAGCAGCCAAGTCTTGGGGGGTAATGAGCAGTTCTTC.

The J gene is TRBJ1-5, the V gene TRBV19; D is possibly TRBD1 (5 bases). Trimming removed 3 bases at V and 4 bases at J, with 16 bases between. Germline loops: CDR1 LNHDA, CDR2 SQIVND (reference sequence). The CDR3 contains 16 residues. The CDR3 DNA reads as TGTGCCAGTAGTATCCCCCCAGGGTTGGGAAATCAGCCCCAGCATTTT. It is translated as CASSIPPGLGNQPQHF.

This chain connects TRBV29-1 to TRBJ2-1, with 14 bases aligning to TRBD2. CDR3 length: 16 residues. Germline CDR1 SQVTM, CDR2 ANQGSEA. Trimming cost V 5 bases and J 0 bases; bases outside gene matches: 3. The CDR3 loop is CSVSGTSGSSYNEQFF. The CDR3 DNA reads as TGCAGCGTTTCCGGGACTAGCGGGAGCTCCTACAATGAGCAGTTCTTC.

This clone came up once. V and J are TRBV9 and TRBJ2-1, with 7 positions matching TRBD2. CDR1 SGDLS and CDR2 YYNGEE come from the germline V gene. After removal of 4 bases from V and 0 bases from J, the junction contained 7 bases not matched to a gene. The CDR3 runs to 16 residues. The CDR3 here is CASSPHGGSSYNEQFF. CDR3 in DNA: TGTGCCAGCAGCCCGCACGGCGGGAGCTCCTACAATGAGCAGTTCTTC.

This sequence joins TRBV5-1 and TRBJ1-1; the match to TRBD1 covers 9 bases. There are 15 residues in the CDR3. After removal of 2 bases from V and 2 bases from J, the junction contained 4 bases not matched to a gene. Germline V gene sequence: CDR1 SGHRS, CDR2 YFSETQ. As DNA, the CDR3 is TGCGCCAGCAGCTTACTAACAGGGGGCAACACTGAAGCTTTCTTT. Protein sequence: CASSLLTGGNTEAFF.

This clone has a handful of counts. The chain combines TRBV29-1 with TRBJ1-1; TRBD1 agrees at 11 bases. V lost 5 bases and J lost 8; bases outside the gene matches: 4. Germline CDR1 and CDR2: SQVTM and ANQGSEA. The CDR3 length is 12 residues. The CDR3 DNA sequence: TGCAGCGTTCGGACAGGGGGCCGCGAAGCTTTCTTT. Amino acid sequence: CSVRTGGREAFF.

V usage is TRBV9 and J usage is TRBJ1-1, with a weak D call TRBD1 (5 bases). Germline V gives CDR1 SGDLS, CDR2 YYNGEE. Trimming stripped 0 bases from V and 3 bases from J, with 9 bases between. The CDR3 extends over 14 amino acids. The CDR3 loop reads CASSVDGGDTEAFF. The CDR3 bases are TGTGCCAGCAGCGTAGATGGGGGGGACACTGAAGCTTTCTTT. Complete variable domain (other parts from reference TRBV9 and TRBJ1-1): DSGVTQTPKHLITATGQRVTLRCSPRSGDLSVYWYQQSLDQGLQFLIQYYNGEERAKGNILERFSAQQFPDLHSELNLSSLELGDSALYFCASSVDGGDTEAFFGQGTRLTVV.

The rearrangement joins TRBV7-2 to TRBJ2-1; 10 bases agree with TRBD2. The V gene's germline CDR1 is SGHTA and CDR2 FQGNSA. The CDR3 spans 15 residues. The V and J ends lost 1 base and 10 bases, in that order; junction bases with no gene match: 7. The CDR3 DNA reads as TGTGCCAGCAGCTTAGGTATAGCGGGGGGCGGAGAGCAGTTCTTC. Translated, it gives CASSLGIAGGGEQFF.

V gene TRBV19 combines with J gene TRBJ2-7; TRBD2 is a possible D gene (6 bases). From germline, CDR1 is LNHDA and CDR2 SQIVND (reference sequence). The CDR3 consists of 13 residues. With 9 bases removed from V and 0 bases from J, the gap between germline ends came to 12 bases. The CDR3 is CASKAGSSYEQYF. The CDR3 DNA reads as TGTGCCAGCAAAGCGGGCAGCTCCTACGAGCAGTACTTC.